This T cell receptor (beta chain) was documented in a study of OX40 agonist ivuxolimab in advanced cancers. The CDR3 covers 11 residues. Germline V CDR1 and CDR2: DFQATT, SNEGSKA (reference sequence). Method: immunoSEQ multiplex PCR; TCRdb's copy keeps in-frame clones and lacks some. The table lists about 77,000 clones, about 86% of them singletons. The sample in question was CD4+ or CD8+ T cells sorted from blood, obtained in a trial of the OX40 agonist ivuxolimab. This chain joins TRBV20-1 and TRBJ2-7; D gene unclear. The TCR was taken from an adult with an advanced solid tumor such as melanoma, head and neck, liver or kidney cancer. CDR3 residues: CSVGPAYEQYF. CDR3 in DNA: TGCAGCGTCGGACCTGCCTACGAGCAGTACTTC.